The clone carrying this TCR beta chain has only one observation. This CDR3 has 14 amino acids. The germline V gene encodes CDR1 SNHLY and CDR2 FYNNEI. Deletions cut 8 bases from V and 6 bases from J, with 19 bases between. TCRdb reanalysed the RT-PCR reads using MiXCR and keeps one entry per CDR3 protein. In the table there are 550,000 to 750,000 distinct CDR3 sequences, more than 13% of which are singletons. The V and J genes are TRBV2 and TRBJ1-1; D might be TRBD1 (5 bases). What was sequenced was memory CD4+ T cells from blood. The receptor's source is a female donor in good health, serving as a healthy control. CDR3 protein: CASCPGTGDAEAFF. In nucleotides, the CDR3 is TGTGCCAGCTGTCCCGGGACTGGGGACGCTGAAGCTTTCTTT.